The present T cell receptor beta chain was sequenced within a study of CD8 T cells in ankylosing spondylitis. The study, taken as a whole, reports: CD8+ cells made up the disease-linked clones, which were relatively rare in peripheral blood.

Each CDR3 protein is one row after TCRdb ran MiXCR on the 5' RACE reads. The profile shows tens of thousands of distinct CDR3 sequences, approximately 5.7% of them singletons. This clonotype was detected ten times or more. Its antigen is not identified. Source material: synovial fluid, either unsorted or a sorted T cell fraction (not recorded which). The sequence came from a male donor with ankylosing spondylitis.

DNA of the CDR3: TGTGCCAGCAGTCTCCGACAGGGGGACTCCTACGAGCAGTACTTC. Protein: CASSLRQGDSYEQYF. The chain has TRBV27 and TRBJ2-7; TRBD1 matches 9 bases. With V trimmed by 5 bases and J by 0 bases, 5 bases remained unmatched. The CDR3 is 15 residues long. Per germline, CDR1 MNHEY and CDR2 SMNVEV (reference sequence).